This TCR beta chain was recovered during a study of T cell repertoires in cytomegalovirus infection. TCRdb re-called the reads through MiXCR, storing one row per CDR3 protein. The top ten hold approximately 12% of the sample, which has approximately 390,000 distinct CDR3 sequences, roughly 36% seen once. This clonotype is a singleton in its sample. Its matching antigen is unknown. Trimming cost V 0 bases and J 6 bases, with 11 bases left between them. The CDR3 sequence is 14 residues long. From germline, CDR1 is MNHEY and CDR2 SVGEGT. The chain is built from TRBV6-2 or TRBV6-3 and TRBJ2-5; possibly TRBD2 for D (6 bases). This sequence was found in a human donor in good health (CMV status not recorded). Some clones in this sample may be carry-over from other donors' samples. The sample was cultured PBMCs, taken from culture after CMV antigen stimulation. In DNA form, the CDR3 reads TGTGCCAGCAGTTACTCCGGGAGTACGAAGACCCAGTACTTC. Translated: CASSYSGSTKTQYF.